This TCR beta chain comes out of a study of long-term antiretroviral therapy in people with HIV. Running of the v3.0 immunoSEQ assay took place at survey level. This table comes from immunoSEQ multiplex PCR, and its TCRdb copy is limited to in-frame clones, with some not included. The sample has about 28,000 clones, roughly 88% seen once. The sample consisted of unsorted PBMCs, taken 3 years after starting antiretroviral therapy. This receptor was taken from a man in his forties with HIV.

The CDR3 protein is CASSDGESGTSDNTDTQYF. CDR3 coding DNA: TGTGCCAGCAGTGACGGGGAATCCGGGACTAGCGACAACACAGATACGCAGTATTTT. The chain recombines TRBV6-4 with TRBJ2-3; 10 bases are a match to TRBD2. The V segment lost 2 bases and the J segment 2 bases; nucleotides outside the gene matches: 13. In germline, CDR1 is MRHNA, CDR2 SNTAGT. The length of the CDR3 is 19 residues.